The present T cell receptor (beta chain) was sequenced within a study of blood T cell repertoires in COVID-19. Study overall: PBMCs, B-cell-depleted T cells, or T cells were the source of the cDNA or gDNA that made up the material.

The authors' processing: Reference gene primers were amplified, and this amplification served to estimate nucleated cell counts. Clones were sequenced by immunoSEQ multiplex PCR, and TCRdb holds only the in-frame ones, with some missing. That table supplies the V and J calls and clone size; D and trimming were determined from the DNA. The sample shows approximately 190,000 clones, around 83% of them seen only once. Each participant's cohort was designated according to participant-reported clinical history. During the 2 weeks before they entered the study, exposed participants had met someone with a PCR-confirmed or clinician-diagnosed COVID-19 case. The length of the CDR3 is 15 residues. In germline, CDR1 is MNHEY, CDR2 SVGAGI. Deletions cut 6 bases from V and 7 bases from J, with 16 bases between.

This chain connects TRBV6-5 to TRBJ1-6; the D gene is possibly TRBD1 (5 bases). This sequence was found in a woman aged 25 to 39 who had been exposed to COVID-19. Sequencing input: PBMCs or T cells enriched from blood (not recorded which). The CDR3 nucleotides read TGTGCCAGCAGCCAGGGACTCTGGCGGAATTCACCCCTCCACTTT. Amino acids: CASSQGLWRNSPLHF.